Below are 30 T cell receptor beta chains sequenced from a single sample in a study of blood T cell repertoires in COVID-19. Profiled with immunoSEQ multiplex PCR; TCRdb holds only in-frame clones, not every one. Counted here are 200,000 to 300,000 clones, around 86% occurring once; the ten biggest clones make up around 9.1%. Sequenced: peripheral blood. The receptor source for this set is a man in his forties who had recovered from COVID-19.

The chain uses TRBV6-5 and TRBJ2-5; 8 nucleotides match TRBD1. The CDR3 contains 14 residues. The germline V gene encodes CDR1 MNHEY and CDR2 SVGAGI. The V and J ends lost 5 bases and 5 bases, in that order; junction bases with no gene match: 7. The CDR3 sequence is CASSPRTGRETQYF. CDR3 nucleotides: TGTGCCAGCAGTCCACGGACAGGGCGGGAGACCCAGTACTTC.

The gene calls are TRBV10-1 and TRBJ2-5, with TRBD2 matching 15 bases. The CDR3 contains 14 residues. Germline V gene data show CDR1 as WNHNN and CDR2 as SYGVQD (reference sequence). After removal of 9 bases from V and 2 bases from J, the junction contained 1 base not matched to a gene. CDR3 in DNA: TGCGCCAGAGGGACTAGCGGGGGGCAAGAGACCCAGTACTTC. This sequence encodes CARGTSGGQETQYF.

This rearrangement joins TRBV2 to TRBJ2-2; D might be TRBD2 (6 bases). CDR1 and CDR2 (germline): SNHLY, FYNNEI. The CDR3 has 16 amino acids. Trimming left V 1 base short and J 2 bases short, with 11 bases between. The CDR3 region has the DNA TGTGCCAGCAGTGAAGGGGTAGCGGCCAACACCGGGGAGCTGTTTTTT. The encoded protein is CASSEGVAANTGELFF.

The V call is TRBV4-1, the J call TRBJ2-3; 10 bases agree with TRBD2. V trimming: 5 bases; J trimming: 1 base; junction bases outside the gene matches: 6. The CDR3 runs to 16 residues. Germline V gene lookup returns CDR1 MGHRA and CDR2 YSYEKL. The CDR3 here is CASSVTGTSGTDTQYF. In DNA form, the CDR3 reads TGCGCCAGCAGCGTAACCGGGACTAGCGGCACAGATACGCAGTATTTT.

This chain links TRBV10-3 with TRBJ2-3, with D unclear. V was shortened by 4 bases and J by 3 bases, with 8 bases between the two germline ends. The V gene's germline CDR1 is ENHRY and CDR2 SYGVKD. This CDR3 comprises 13 residues. CDR3 in DNA: TGTGCCATCAGTGTCACTCCAACAGATACGCAGTATTTT. Translating gives CAISVTPTDTQYF.

The V call is TRBV7-2, the J call TRBJ2-7, with TRBD1 as a possible D gene (6 bases). The CDR3 has 13 amino acids. Trimming stripped 4 bases from V and 9 bases from J, with 16 bases between. Looked up from germline, CDR1 is SGHTA and CDR2 is FQGNSA. CDR3 amino acids: CASSSLDSSWQYF. The CDR3 nucleotides read TGTGCCAGCAGCTCTCTGGACAGTAGCTGGCAGTACTTC.

V is TRBV5-4 and J is TRBJ2-7, with 11 bases identical to TRBD2. Germline CDR1 and CDR2: SGHNT and YYREEE (reference sequence). V lost 4 bases to trimming and J lost 2 bases; unmatched junction nucleotides: 8. The CDR3 is made up of 16 amino acids. This chain's CDR3 is CASSMPGLAATYEQYF. The CDR3 nucleotides are TGTGCCAGCAGCATGCCGGGACTAGCGGCGACCTACGAGCAGTACTTC.

The chain has TRBV6-2 or TRBV6-3 and TRBJ2-2, with D perhaps matching TRBD1 (6 bases). Germline assignment: CDR1 MNHEY and CDR2 SVGEGT. The CDR3 extends over 19 amino acids. Trimming removed 0 bases from V and 1 base from J, with 18 bases in between. In DNA form, the CDR3 reads TGTGCCAGCAGTTACTCGAGACAGGCCCGCCGGATGAACACCGGGGAGCTGTTTTTT. Translating it yields CASSYSRQARRMNTGELFF.

The J gene is TRBJ2-7, the V gene TRBV7-2; TRBD2 agrees at 9 bases. The J segment lost 2 bases and the V segment lost 4 bases, leaving 6 bases of the junction unmatched. CDR1 and CDR2 (germline): SGHTA, FQGNSA. The CDR3 is 15 amino acids. CDR3 bases: TGTGCCAGCAGCTCCGGACTAGCGTCCACCTACGAGCAGTACTTC. Translated: CASSSGLASTYEQYF.

V gene TRBV19 combines with J gene TRBJ2-2; 7 nucleotides match TRBD1. CDR1 and CDR2 from the germline V gene are LNHDA and SQIVND (reference sequence). The CDR3 consists of 13 residues. With V trimmed by 4 bases and J by 12 bases, 8 bases remained unmatched. CDR3 amino acids: CASSNPSRGKLFF. The CDR3 nucleotides are TGTGCCAGTAGTAACCCCTCCAGGGGGAAGCTGTTTTTT.

This clone has a single count. The chain is built from TRBV7-2 and TRBJ2-2; 14 nucleotides agree with TRBD2. Germline V CDR1 and CDR2: SGHTA, FQGNSA. V dropped 3 bases and J dropped 1; count of bases not matched to a gene: 7. CDR3 length: 19 amino acids. The CDR3 DNA is TGTGCCAGCAGCTTTAGACTAGCGGGAGGGCCGGGGAACACCGGGGAGCTGTTTTTT. It is translated as CASSFRLAGGPGNTGELFF. Full variable domain (remainder filled in from reference TRBV7-2 and TRBJ2-2): GAGVSQSPSNKVTEKGKDVELRCDPISGHTALYWYRQSLGQGLEFLIYFQGNSAPDKSGLPSDRFSAERTGGSVSTLTIQRTQQEDSAVYLCASSFRLAGGPGNTGELFFGEGSRLTVL.

This chain joins TRBV7-8 and TRBJ2-1; a weak D match, TRBD2 (6 bases). This CDR3 spans 14 amino acids. V was pared by 1 base and J by 4 bases, with 8 bases between. The germline gives CDR1 SGHVS, CDR2 FQNEAQ. The CDR3 loop reads CASSLEGTYNEQFF. CDR3 sequence (DNA): TGTGCCAGCAGCTTAGAAGGGACTTACAATGAGCAGTTCTTC.

This chain links TRBV6-6 with TRBJ2-5; 7 bases match TRBD2. CDR1 and CDR2 (germline): MNHNY, SVGAGI (reference sequence). The CDR3 covers 14 residues. The V gene end was trimmed by 6 bases and the J gene end by 5 bases; junction bases not matched to a gene: 9. The DNA for the CDR3 is TGTGCCAGCAGCCCAAGTAGCGGGTTGGAGACCCAGTACTTC. Residues: CASSPSSGLETQYF.

This chain joins TRBV18 and TRBJ2-5, with D unresolved. This CDR3 has 13 residues. V was shortened by 2 bases and J by 5 bases, with 9 bases between the two germline ends. Germline CDR1 is KGHSH and CDR2 is LQKENI. CDR3 sequence reads: CASSPTLRETQYF. The CDR3 nucleotides are TGTGCCAGCTCACCAACCCTGAGGGAGACCCAGTACTTC. The variable domain in full, completed from reference TRBV18 and TRBJ2-5, reads NAGVMQNPRHLVRRRGQEARLRCSPMKGHSHVYWYRQLPEEGLKFMVYLQKENIIDESGMPKERFSAEFPKEGPSILRIQQVVRGDSAAYFCASSPTLRETQYFGPGTRLLVL.

The V call is TRBV5-7, the J call TRBJ2-7, with TRBD1 matching over 7 bases. TRBV5-7 is noted as an ORF with a role that remains uncertain. J gave up 0 bases and V 0 bases, and 15 bases lay outside the gene matches. The CDR3 contains 19 residues. CDR3 DNA: TGTGCCAGCAGCTTGGGGCCGGGACAGCCCTCCAGGAGCTCCTACGAGCAGTACTTC. Translating it yields CASSLGPGQPSRSSYEQYF.

This clone appeared once. At one end the junction does not follow the germline gene, possibly because of a read error. CDR3 amino acids: CASSVRSVTLSHNEQFF. The CDR3 DNA is TGTGCCAGCAGCGTACGGTCGGTAACCCTCTCCCACAATGAGCAGTTCTTC. This chain connects TRBV9 to TRBJ2-1; no clear D gene. Germline CDR1 is SGDLS and CDR2 is YYNGEE. The CDR3 sequence is 17 residues long.

The gene calls are TRBV4-1 and TRBJ2-3, with D possibly TRBD1 on 5 matching bases. The CDR3 totals 13 residues. The germline V gene has CDR1 MGHRA and CDR2 YSYEKL. V lost 2 bases, J lost 3 bases, and 6 bases lay in between. CDR3 nucleotides: TGCGCCAGCAGCCAAAGACAGACAGATACGCAGTATTTT. Its translation: CASSQRQTDTQYF.

V and J are TRBV12-3 or TRBV12-4 and TRBJ2-7, with D maybe TRBD1 (5 bases). There are 13 residues in the CDR3. Deletions cut 6 bases from V and 3 bases from J, with 12 bases between. This CDR3 reads CASRLDSDYEQYF. The CDR3 nucleotides are TGTGCCAGCAGACTCGACAGCGACTACGAGCAGTACTTC.

This clone was seen a single time. The DNA of the CDR3 is TGTGCCAGCAGCCAGCTAACAGGGGTTGTCACAGATACGCAGTATTTT. It yields the protein CASSQLTGVVTDTQYF. The chain has TRBV14 and TRBJ2-3, with TRBD1 identical over 7 bases. The V and J ends lost 3 bases and 2 bases, in that order; junction bases with no gene match: 8. The CDR3 is 16 amino acids. CDR1 and CDR2 from the germline V gene are SGHDN and FVKESK.

This rearrangement joins TRBV5-1 to TRBJ1-6; the D gene is possibly TRBD1 (5 bases). Germline values: CDR1 SGHRS, CDR2 YFSETQ. V was shortened by 4 bases and J by 6 bases, with 14 bases between the two germline ends. The CDR3 is 15 residues long. CDR3 amino acids: CASSLGRGSNSPLHF. Here the CDR3 DNA reads TGCGCCAGCAGCCTGGGACGGGGATCTAATTCACCCCTCCACTTT.

The chain combines TRBV5-4 with TRBJ2-5; TRBD2 agrees at 14 bases. Germline V gene sequence: CDR1 SGHNT, CDR2 YYREEE (reference sequence). The ends lost 0 bases at V and 2 bases at J; junction bases unmatched: 6. This CDR3 has 18 residues. This CDR3 reads CASSLGGLAGGRQETQYF. The CDR3 coding sequence is TGTGCCAGCAGCTTGGGTGGACTAGCGGGGGGCCGACAAGAGACCCAGTACTTC.

The V gene is TRBV6-5, the J gene TRBJ2-6; TRBD2 might be the D (6 bases). From germline, CDR1 is MNHEY and CDR2 SVGAGI. The CDR3 consists of 16 residues. The V end was cut by 1 base, the J end by 1 base, with 8 bases between. This CDR3 reads CASSYFGTSGANVLTF. Here the CDR3 DNA reads TGTGCCAGCAGTTACTTTGGGACTTCTGGGGCCAACGTCCTGACTTTC.

The chain uses TRBV5-4 and TRBJ1-2, with D possibly matching TRBD1 (5 bases). V lost 4 bases, J lost 3 bases, and 13 bases lay in between. This CDR3 has 14 residues. In germline, CDR1 is SGHNT, CDR2 YYREEE (reference sequence). CDR3 bases: TGTGCCAGCAGCGGGGAGGGGCTCCACTATGGCTACACCTTC. This gives the protein CASSGEGLHYGYTF.

The chain is built from TRBV11-2 and TRBJ2-3; perhaps TRBD2 as D (6 bases). The CDR3 loop spans 14 amino acids. Germline CDR1 is SGHAT and CDR2 is FQNNGV. Trimming shortened V by 6 bases and J by 3 bases, and 13 bases separated the two germline ends. CDR3 coding DNA: TGTGCCAGCAGTATCCGACTAGAGACAGATACGCAGTATTTT. It yields the protein CASSIRLETDTQYF.

This clone was found a few times. The CDR3 DNA follows: TGTGCCAGCAGTGAACCAGCGGGGGGGCGTAATGAGCAGTTCTTC. The encoded protein is CASSEPAGGRNEQFF. The chain has TRBV6-1 and TRBJ2-1; 10 nucleotides match TRBD2. V was clipped by 2 bases and J by 7 bases; unmatched bases: 5. Per the germline V gene, CDR1 is MNHNS and CDR2 is SASEGT. The CDR3 covers 15 residues.

The chain combines TRBV7-6 with TRBJ2-3; D may be TRBD2 (6 bases). Germline loops: CDR1 SGHVS, CDR2 FNYEAQ. Trimming took off 1 base at V and 1 base at J, with 9 bases between the two ends. CDR3 length equals 15 residues. CDR3 bases: TGTGCCAGCAGCTTAGGGCGGGATCGCACAGATACGCAGTATTTT. Its protein is CASSLGRDRTDTQYF.

V and J are TRBV29-1 and TRBJ2-3; a possible D gene is TRBD2 (6 bases). V gave up 1 base and J gave up 6 bases, with 8 bases separating them. Germline CDR1 reads SQVTM; CDR2 reads ANQGSEA. The CDR3 consists of 12 residues. The chain's CDR3 is CSVEVRGDTQYF. The CDR3 DNA reads TGCAGCGTTGAAGTTCGGGGGGATACGCAGTATTTT.

The gene calls are TRBV30 and TRBJ2-5; D is possibly TRBD1 (5 bases). Germline values: CDR1 GTSNPN, CDR2 SVGIG (reference sequence). Trimming removed 5 bases at V and 4 bases at J, with 8 bases between. The CDR3 has 11 amino acids. CDR3 protein: CAWETAETQYF. DNA for the CDR3: TGTGCCTGGGAGACAGCAGAGACCCAGTACTTC.

This chain joins TRBV20-1 and TRBJ2-7; 9 bases agree with TRBD1. Germline V gene sequence: CDR1 DFQATT, CDR2 SNEGSKA (reference sequence). This CDR3 contains 13 residues. The trim removed 3 bases at V and 5 bases at J, leaving 5 bases unmatched. CDR3 amino acids: CSASTGGNHEQYF. CDR3 DNA sequence: TGCAGTGCTAGTACAGGGGGCAATCACGAGCAGTACTTC.

The chain carries TRBV18 and TRBJ2-7, with 8 bases aligning to TRBD1. J was trimmed by 3 bases and V by 8 bases; bases with no gene match: 6. CDR3 length: 13 residues. The germline CDR1 and CDR2 sequences are KGHSH and LQKENI. CDR3 nucleotides: TGTGCCAGCACGGACAGGGTAGGCTACGAGCAGTACTTC. Protein sequence: CASTDRVGYEQYF.